The rows below give T cell receptor beta chains drawn from one sample of a study of CXCR3-negative and CXCR3-positive naive CD8 T cells. TCRdb reprocessed the 5' RACE reads; each CDR3 protein has one entry and no DNA is given. This listing includes 150,000 to 180,000 distinct CDR3 sequences. The specimen sequenced was naive CXCR3+ CD8+ T cells from blood. These receptors originate from a human donor in good health. Some clones in this sample may be carry-over from other donors' samples. Both conserved end residues are part of each CDR3.

j_call: TRBJ2-6
v_call: TRBV3-1
cdr3_aa: CASSQGTSSSGANVLTF

j_call: TRBJ2-1
v_call: TRBV12-3/TRBV12-4
cdr3_aa: CASSHDSGSPGNEQFF

j_call: TRBJ1-5
v_call: TRBV21-1
cdr3_aa: CASSSDIRGGEQPQHF

j_call: TRBJ1-5
v_call: TRBV4-1
cdr3_aa: CASSQTRGLGNQPQHF

j_call: TRBJ1-5
v_call: TRBV4-1
cdr3_aa: CASSPLGGRGGQPQHF

j_call: TRBJ2-7
v_call: TRBV2
cdr3_aa: CASSAMIYEQYF

j_call: TRBJ2-3
v_call: TRBV10-3
cdr3_aa: CAISVWREGLFGTQYF

j_call: TRBJ1-5
v_call: TRBV19
cdr3_aa: CASIADRAYSNQPQHF

j_call: TRBJ2-1
v_call: TRBV12-3/TRBV12-4
cdr3_aa: CASSLASAEQFF

j_call: TRBJ2-1
v_call: TRBV7-9
cdr3_aa: CASSSSGDNEQFF

j_call: TRBJ2-7
v_call: TRBV7-6
cdr3_aa: CASSLGPGYEQYF

j_call: TRBJ1-3
v_call: TRBV12-3/TRBV12-4
cdr3_aa: CASSLGSVADGNF

j_call: TRBJ2-7
v_call: TRBV30
cdr3_aa: CAWSVRNAYEQYF

j_call: TRBJ2-5
v_call: TRBV7-9
cdr3_aa: CASSSGYGETQYF

j_call: TRBJ1-3
v_call: TRBV15
cdr3_aa: CATSRDTGGGNTIYF